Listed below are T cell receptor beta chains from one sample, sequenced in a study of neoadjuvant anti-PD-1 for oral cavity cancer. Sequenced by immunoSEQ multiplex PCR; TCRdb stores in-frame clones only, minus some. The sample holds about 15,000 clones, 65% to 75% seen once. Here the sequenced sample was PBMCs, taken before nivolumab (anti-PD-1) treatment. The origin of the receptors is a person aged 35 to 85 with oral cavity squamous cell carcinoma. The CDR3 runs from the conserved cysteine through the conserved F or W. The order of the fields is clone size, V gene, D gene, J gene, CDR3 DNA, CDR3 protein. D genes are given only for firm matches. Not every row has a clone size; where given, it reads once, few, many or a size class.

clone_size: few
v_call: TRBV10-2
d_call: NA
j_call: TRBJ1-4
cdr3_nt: TGCGCCAGCAGGGAGGGTAATGAAAAACTGTTTTTT
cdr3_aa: CASREGNEKLFF

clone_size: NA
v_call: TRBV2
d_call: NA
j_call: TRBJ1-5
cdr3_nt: TGTGCCAGCAGTTATGGGCCTAATCAGCCCCAGCATTTT
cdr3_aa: CASSYGPNQPQHF

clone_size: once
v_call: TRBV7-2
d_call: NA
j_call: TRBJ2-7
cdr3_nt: TGTGCCAGCAGCTTCGCACTTCAAGGCGAGCAGTACTTC
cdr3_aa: CASSFALQGEQYF

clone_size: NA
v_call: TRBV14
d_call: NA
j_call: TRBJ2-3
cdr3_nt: TGTGCCAGCAGCCCCCTTTCCAGCGGAGGCACAGATACGCAGTATTTT
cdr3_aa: CASSPLSSGGTDTQYF

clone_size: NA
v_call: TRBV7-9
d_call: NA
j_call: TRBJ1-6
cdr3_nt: TGTGCCAGCAGCTTGGGGGGAAGGGGTTCACCCCTCCACTTT
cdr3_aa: CASSLGGRGSPLHF

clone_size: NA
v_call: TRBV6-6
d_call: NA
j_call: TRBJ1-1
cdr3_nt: TGTGCCAGCAGTTACTCACAGGGGAACACTGAAGCTTTCTTT
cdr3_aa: CASSYSQGNTEAFF

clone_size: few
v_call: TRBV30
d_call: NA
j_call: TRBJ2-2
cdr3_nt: TGTGCCTGGAGTGTATCCGGAGCTAGGGTAGCCGGGGAGCTGTTTTTT
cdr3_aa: CAWSVSGARVAGELFF

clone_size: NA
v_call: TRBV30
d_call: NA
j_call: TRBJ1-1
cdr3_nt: TGTGCCTGGAGTGTACTTGACAGAGAAACTGAAGCTTTCTTT
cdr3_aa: CAWSVLDRETEAFF

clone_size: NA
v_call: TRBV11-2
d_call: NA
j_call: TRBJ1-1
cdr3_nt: TGTGCCAGCAGCTACCCGTGGAAGGCCACTGAAGCTTTCTTT
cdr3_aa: CASSYPWKATEAFF

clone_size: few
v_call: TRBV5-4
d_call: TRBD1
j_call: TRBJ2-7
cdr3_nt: TGTGCCAGCAGCTTATCCGGGACAGCTCAGGACGAGCAGTACTTC
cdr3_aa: CASSLSGTAQDEQYF

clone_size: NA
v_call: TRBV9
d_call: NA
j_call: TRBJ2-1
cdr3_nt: TGTGCCAGCAGCGTAGTGGGTTTGAGGTACAATGAGCAGTTCTTC
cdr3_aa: CASSVVGLRYNEQFF

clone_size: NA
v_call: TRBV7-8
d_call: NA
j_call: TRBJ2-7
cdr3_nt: TGTGCCAGCAGCTCCCAGGGAGGAGGTGGATACGAGCAGTACTTC
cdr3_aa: CASSSQGGGGYEQYF

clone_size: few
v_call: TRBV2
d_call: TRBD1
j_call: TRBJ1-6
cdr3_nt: TGTGCCAGCAGCGACACCGGAGGGACAGGGCAGTTATTTATTCGGTCACCCCTCCACTTT
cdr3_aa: CASSDTGGTGQLFIRSPLHF

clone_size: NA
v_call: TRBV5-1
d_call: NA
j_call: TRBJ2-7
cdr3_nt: TGCGCCAGCAGCCCGATGCCACCATCGTACGAGCAGTACTTC
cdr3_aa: CASSPMPPSYEQYF

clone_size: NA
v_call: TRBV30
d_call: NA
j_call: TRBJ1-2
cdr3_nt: TGTGCCTGGAGTGTGAGGACAAACTATGGCTACACCTTC
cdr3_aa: CAWSVRTNYGYTF

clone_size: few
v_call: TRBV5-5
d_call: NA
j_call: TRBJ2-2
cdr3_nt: TGTGCCAGCAGCTTGCCGAACACCGGGGAGCTGTTTTTT
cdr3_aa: CASSLPNTGELFF

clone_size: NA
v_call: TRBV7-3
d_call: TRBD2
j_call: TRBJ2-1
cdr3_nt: TGTGCCAGCAGCTTAATGTTAGCGGGAGCCCCTGAGCAGTTCTTC
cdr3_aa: CASSLMLAGAPEQFF

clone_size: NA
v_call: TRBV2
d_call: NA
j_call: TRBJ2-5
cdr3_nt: TGTGCCAGCAGTGAGATTTCTATAGGGGTACAAGAGACCCAGTACTTC
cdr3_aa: CASSEISIGVQETQYF

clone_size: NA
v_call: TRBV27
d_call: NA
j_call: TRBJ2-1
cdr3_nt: TGTGCCAGCAGTACGTCAGGTACCTCTTGGGATGAGCAGTTCTTC
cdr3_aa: CASSTSGTSWDEQFF

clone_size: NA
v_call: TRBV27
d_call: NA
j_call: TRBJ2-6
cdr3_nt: TGTGCCAGCAGTTCCCCAAGGACCCAAAACTACGGGGCCAACGTCCTGACTTTC
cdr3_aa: CASSSPRTQNYGANVLTF

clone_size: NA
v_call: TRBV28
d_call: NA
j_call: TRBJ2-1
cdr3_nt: TGTGCCAGCAGTTTTTGGCAGGGCTACAATGAGCAGTTCTTC
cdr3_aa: CASSFWQGYNEQFF

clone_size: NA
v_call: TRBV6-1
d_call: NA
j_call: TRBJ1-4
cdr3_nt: TGTGCCAGCGTCCGAGCGGGGGCGGGTGAAAAACTGTTTTTT
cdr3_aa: CASVRAGAGEKLFF

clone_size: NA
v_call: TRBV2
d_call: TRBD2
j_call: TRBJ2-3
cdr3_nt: TGTGCCAGCAGTGAACAGGCGGGGGGGCCGGGAAGATTGGATACGCAGTATTTT
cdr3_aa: CASSEQAGGPGRLDTQYF

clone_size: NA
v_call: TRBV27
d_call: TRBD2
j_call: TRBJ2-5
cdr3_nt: TGTGCCAGCAGTCAGGGACGTGCGGGGGTGGGGGAGACCCAGTACTTC
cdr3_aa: CASSQGRAGVGETQYF

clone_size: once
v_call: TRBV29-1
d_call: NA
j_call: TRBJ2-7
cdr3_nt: TGCAGCGTTGAAGCCGGGAGCTCCTACGAGCAGTACTTC
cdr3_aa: CSVEAGSSYEQYF

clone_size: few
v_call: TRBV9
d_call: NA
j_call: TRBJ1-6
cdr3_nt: TGTGCCAGCAGCGGTAGCGGTGACGGGAATTCACCCCTCCACTTT
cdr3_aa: CASSGSGDGNSPLHF

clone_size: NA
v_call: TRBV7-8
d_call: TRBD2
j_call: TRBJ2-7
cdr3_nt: TGTGCCAGCAGGTCTAGCGGGAGGGCCGCCGAGCAGTACTTC
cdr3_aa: CASRSSGRAAEQYF

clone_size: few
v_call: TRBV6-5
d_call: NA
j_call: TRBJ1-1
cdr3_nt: TGTGCCAGCAGCCTGACGGGGGGAGGCAACACTGAAGCTTTCTTT
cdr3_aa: CASSLTGGGNTEAFF

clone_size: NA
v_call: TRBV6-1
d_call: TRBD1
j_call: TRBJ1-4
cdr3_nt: TGTGCCAGCAGTGAAGGACAGGGTTCTAATGAAAAACTGTTTTTT
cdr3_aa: CASSEGQGSNEKLFF

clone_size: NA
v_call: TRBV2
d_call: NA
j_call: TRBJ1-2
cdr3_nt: TGTGCCAGCAGACCCAGGGATGGCTACACCTTC
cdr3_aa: CASRPRDGYTF

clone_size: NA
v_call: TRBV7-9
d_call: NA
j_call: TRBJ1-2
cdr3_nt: TGTGCCAGCAGCCCCGCCAGAGATAACTATGGCTACACCTTC
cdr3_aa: CASSPARDNYGYTF

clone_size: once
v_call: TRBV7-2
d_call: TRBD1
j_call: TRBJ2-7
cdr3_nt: TGTGCCAGCAGCCTAGCGGCGGGACAGGGGGCTTACGAGCAGTACTTC
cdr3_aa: CASSLAAGQGAYEQYF

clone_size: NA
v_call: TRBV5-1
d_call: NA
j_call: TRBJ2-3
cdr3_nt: TGCGCCAGCAGCCCCGGGAGCACAGATACGCAGTATTTT
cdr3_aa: CASSPGSTDTQYF

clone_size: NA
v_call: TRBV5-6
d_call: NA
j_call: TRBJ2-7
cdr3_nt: TGTGCCAGCAGCTACCAGGGCGGTCAGGTATCCTACGAGCAGTACTTC
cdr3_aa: CASSYQGGQVSYEQYF

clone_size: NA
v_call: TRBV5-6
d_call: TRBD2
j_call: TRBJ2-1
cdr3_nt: TGTGCCAGCAGGTTGACTAGCGGTTACAATGAGCAGTTCTTC
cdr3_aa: CASRLTSGYNEQFF

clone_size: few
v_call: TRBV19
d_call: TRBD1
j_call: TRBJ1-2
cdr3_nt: TGTGCCAGTAGCAGGTACTTCGGCAGGGGGGACTATGGCTACACCTTC
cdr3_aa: CASSRYFGRGDYGYTF

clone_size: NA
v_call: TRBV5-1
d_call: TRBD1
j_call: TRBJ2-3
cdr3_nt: TGCGCCAGCAGCAAAGACAGGGCGACCACAGATACGCAGTATTTT
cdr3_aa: CASSKDRATTDTQYF

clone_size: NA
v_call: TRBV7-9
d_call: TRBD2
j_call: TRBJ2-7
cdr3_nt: TGTGCGAGCAGCTTAGTGAGCGGGAGAGAGTCCTACGAGCAGTACTTC
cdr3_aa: CASSLVSGRESYEQYF

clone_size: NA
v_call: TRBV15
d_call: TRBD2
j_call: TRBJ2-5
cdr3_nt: TGTGCCACCAGCACCACTAGCGGGAGCCTCGAGACCCAGTACTTC
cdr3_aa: CATSTTSGSLETQYF

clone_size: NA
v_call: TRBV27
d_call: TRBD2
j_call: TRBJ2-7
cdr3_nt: TGTGCCAGCAGTCCCGGGACTAGCGGGAGCTACGAGCAGTACTTC
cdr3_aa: CASSPGTSGSYEQYF

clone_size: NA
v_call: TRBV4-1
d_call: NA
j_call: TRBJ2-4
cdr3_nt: TGCGCCAGCAGCCAAGATTTGGGCACCCCCAATCAGTACTTC
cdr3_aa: CASSQDLGTPNQYF

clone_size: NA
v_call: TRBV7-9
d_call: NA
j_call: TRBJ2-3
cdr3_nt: TGTGCCAGCAGCTTAGATCGGTGGGCTGCGGGCACAGATACGCAGTATTTT
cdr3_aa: CASSLDRWAAGTDTQYF

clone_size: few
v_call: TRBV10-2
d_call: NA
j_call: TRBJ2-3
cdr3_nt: TGCGCCAGCAGTGAGTCAGGCAGGGAGAGCACAGATACGCAGTATTTT
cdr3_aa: CASSESGRESTDTQYF

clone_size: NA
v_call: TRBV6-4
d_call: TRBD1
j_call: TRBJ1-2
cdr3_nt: TGTGCCAGCATGGACAGGTTTAAAGCTAACTATGGCTACACCTTC
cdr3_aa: CASMDRFKANYGYTF

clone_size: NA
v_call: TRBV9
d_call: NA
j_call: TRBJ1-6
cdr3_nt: TGTGCCAGCAGCGCTGCCCTAGGGGCTGGGTCACCCCTCCACTTT
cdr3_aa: CASSAALGAGSPLHF